Listed below are T cell receptor beta chains from one sample, sequenced in a study of blood T cells in healthy people across ages. In TCRdb, the 5' RACE reads were re-called with MiXCR into one record per CDR3 protein. This table has roughly 800,000 distinct CDR3 sequences, roughly 60% appearing once. Material: blood. The receptors originated from a man under 40 in good health. The CDR3 runs from the conserved cysteine through the conserved F or W. D genes are given only for firm matches. A clone size is listed for some rows: how often the clone was seen (once, few, many), or a class if it is expanded.

clone_size: once; d_call: .; j_call: TRBJ2-7; v_call: TRBV2; cdr3_nt: TGTGCCAGCAGGGGGGAAAGCGAGCAGTACTTC; cdr3_aa: CASRGESEQYF
clone_size: once; d_call: TRBD1; j_call: TRBJ2-5; v_call: TRBV6-5; cdr3_nt: TGTGCCAGCAGTTACGCCGGACAGGGGCGAGATAAGCAGTACTTC; cdr3_aa: CASSYAGQGRDKQYF
clone_size: .; d_call: TRBD1; j_call: TRBJ2-5; v_call: TRBV11-2; cdr3_nt: TGTGCCAGCAGCCTCGGGACAGGGGGAAAGACCCAGTACTTC; cdr3_aa: CASSLGTGGKTQYF
clone_size: few; d_call: .; j_call: TRBJ2-5; v_call: TRBV7-2; cdr3_nt: TGTGCCAGCAGCCCCAGGGTTGGGGAGACCCAGTACTTC; cdr3_aa: CASSPRVGETQYF
clone_size: .; d_call: .; j_call: TRBJ2-1; v_call: TRBV12-3/TRBV12-4; cdr3_nt: TGTGCCAGCGGAGGGACCGCGCGGTTAAATGAGCAGTTCTTC; cdr3_aa: CASGGTARLNEQFF
clone_size: .; d_call: .; j_call: TRBJ2-7; v_call: TRBV20-1; cdr3_nt: TGCAGTGCTAGAGACGGCGGGGCCTACGAGCAGTACTTC; cdr3_aa: CSARDGGAYEQYF
clone_size: .; d_call: .; j_call: TRBJ1-1; v_call: TRBV5-1; cdr3_nt: TGCGCCAGCAGCTTGGAAGGGATCGGGGACACTGAAGCTTTCTTT; cdr3_aa: CASSLEGIGDTEAFF
clone_size: few; d_call: TRBD1; j_call: TRBJ2-7; v_call: TRBV20-1; cdr3_nt: TGCAGTGCAGGGGGACAGGGCAGCGAGCAGTACTTC; cdr3_aa: CSAGGQGSEQYF
clone_size: few; d_call: TRBD1; j_call: TRBJ1-2; v_call: TRBV6-6; cdr3_nt: TGTGCCAGCAGTTCCACGGGACAGTATGATGGCTACACCTTC; cdr3_aa: CASSSTGQYDGYTF
clone_size: .; d_call: .; j_call: TRBJ1-1; v_call: TRBV14; cdr3_nt: TGTGCCAGCAGCCAACAGACAGGTGAAGCTTTCTTT; cdr3_aa: CASSQQTGEAFF